Listed here are 9 T cell receptor beta chains from one sample, sequenced in a study of T-cell reconstitution after alpha-beta-depleted transplantation in children. Unique molecular identifiers were used in preparing the TCRbeta library. TCRdb passed the PCR reads through MiXCR, listing each CDR3 protein once. Among hundreds of thousands of distinct CDR3 sequences listed, less than 35% were seen once. Material: PBMCs from the stem cell graft donor, obtained from the stem cell graft. The receptors stem from a human donor who donated a stem cell graft to a child with aplastic anemia.

Only one count was recorded for this clonotype. The chain employs TRBV29-1 and TRBJ2-7, with 9 nucleotides matching TRBD1. V was clipped by 6 bases and J by 4 bases; unmatched bases: 10. This CDR3 region has 14 residues. Germline V CDR1 and CDR2: SQVTM, ANQGSEA. The DNA of the CDR3 is TGCAGCGTCGAAAAAACCGGGACAGGGTACGAGCAGTACTTC. This codes for CSVEKTGTGYEQYF.

The chain has TRBV29-1 and TRBJ2-1, with a possible D match to TRBD2 (5 bases). The CDR3 totals 12 residues. The germline gives CDR1 SQVTM, CDR2 ANQGSEA. Trimming left V 4 bases short and J 4 bases short, with 8 bases between. The CDR3, as DNA: TGCAGCGTTGTGAGGGATTACAATGAGCAGTTCTTC. It encodes CSVVRDYNEQFF.

The genes are TRBV7-8 and TRBJ2-1; D call uncertain. The CDR3 totals 14 residues. Germline CDR1 is SGHVS and CDR2 is FQNEAQ. Trimming cost V 4 bases and J 4 bases, with 11 bases left between them. The CDR3 coding sequence is TGTGCCAGCAGCTCCGACATTGGTTACAATGAGCAGTTCTTC. The encoded protein is CASSSDIGYNEQFF.

The chain joins TRBV28 to TRBJ2-1, with 13 bases fitting TRBD2. V shed 5 bases and J 4 bases; nucleotides not matched to a gene: 5. The CDR3 runs 16 residues. Germline assignment: CDR1 MDHEN and CDR2 SYDVKM. CDR3 sequence (DNA): TGTGCCAGCAGTCCTACGGGACTAGCGGGGTACAATGAGCAGTTCTTC. Protein sequence: CASSPTGLAGYNEQFF. The complete variable domain, with remaining parts taken from reference TRBV28 and TRBJ2-1, reads DVKVTQSSRYLVKRTGEKVFLECVQDMDHENMFWYRQDPGLGLRLIYFSYDVKMKEKGDIPEGYSVSREKKERFSLILESASTNQTSMYLCASSPTGLAGYNEQFFGPGTRLTVL.

This clonotype was counted only a few times. The V call is TRBV6-1, the J call TRBJ2-7; D may be TRBD1 (6 bases). Germline CDR1 and CDR2: MNHNS and SASEGT. There are 16 residues in the CDR3. V lost 6 bases and J 1 base, leaving 19 bases between the germline ends. Written as DNA, the CDR3 is TGTGCCAGCAGCCACGCCCCGGTGCAGGGGTCCTACGAGCAGTACTTC. Protein product: CASSHAPVQGSYEQYF.

The genes are TRBV6-5 and TRBJ2-1, with 9 positions matching TRBD1. Germline CDR1 MNHEY, CDR2 SVGAGI. The CDR3 loop spans 17 amino acids. V gave up 0 bases and J gave up 7 bases; unmatched junction bases: 10. The CDR3 nucleotides read TGTGCCAGCAGTTACTCATGGACAGGGGCCCCCAGGAATGAGCAGTTCTTC. It yields the protein CASSYSWTGAPRNEQFF.

The chain carries TRBV20-1 and TRBJ2-1; TRBD2 matches 7 bases. CDR1 and CDR2 from the germline V gene are DFQATT and SNEGSKA (reference sequence). V lost 6 bases, J lost 0 bases, and 8 bases stayed unmatched. The CDR3 loop spans 15 amino acids. DNA for the CDR3: TGCAGTGCAAGCCCCTTAGCGGGCTCCTACAATGAGCAGTTCTTC. Protein sequence: CSASPLAGSYNEQFF.

The chain is built from TRBV7-8 and TRBJ1-1, with D hard to call. Germline CDR1 is SGHVS and CDR2 is FQNEAQ. With 6 bases removed from V and 0 bases from J, the gap between germline ends came to 14 bases. The CDR3 covers 15 residues. In nucleotides, the CDR3 is TGTGCCAGCAGTCAAGACCAGAGAGTGAACACTGAAGCTTTCTTT. It codes for CASSQDQRVNTEAFF.

This clonotype was observed a handful of times. The CDR3 bases are TGTGCCAGCTCTCCGGGACAGAGTAACTATGGCTACACCTTC. Amino acids: CASSPGQSNYGYTF. This chain uses TRBV18 with TRBJ1-2; 7 positions match TRBD1. Germline CDR1 KGHSH, CDR2 LQKENI. The CDR3 covers 14 residues. Germline trimming cut 6 bases from V and 1 base from J; bases unmatched to any gene: 5. Using reference TRBV18 and TRBJ1-2 for the parts outside the CDR3, the full variable domain is NAGVMQNPRHLVRRRGQEARLRCSPMKGHSHVYWYRQLPEEGLKFMVYLQKENIIDESGMPKERFSAEFPKEGPSILRIQQVVRGDSAAYFCASSPGQSNYGYTFGSGTRLTVV.